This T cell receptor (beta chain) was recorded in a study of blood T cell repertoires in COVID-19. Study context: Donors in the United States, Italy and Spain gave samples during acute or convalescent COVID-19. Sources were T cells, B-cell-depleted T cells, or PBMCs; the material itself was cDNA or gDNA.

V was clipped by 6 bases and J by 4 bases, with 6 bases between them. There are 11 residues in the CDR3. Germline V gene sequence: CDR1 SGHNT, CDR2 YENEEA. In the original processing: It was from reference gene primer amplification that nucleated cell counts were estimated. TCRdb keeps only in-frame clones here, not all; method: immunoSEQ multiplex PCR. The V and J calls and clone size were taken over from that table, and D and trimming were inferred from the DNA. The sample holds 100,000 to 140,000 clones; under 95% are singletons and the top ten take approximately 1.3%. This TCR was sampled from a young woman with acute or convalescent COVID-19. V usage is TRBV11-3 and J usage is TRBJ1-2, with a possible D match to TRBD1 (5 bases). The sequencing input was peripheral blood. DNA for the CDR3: TGTGCCAGCAGTGGGGCCTATGGCTACACCTTC. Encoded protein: CASSGAYGYTF.